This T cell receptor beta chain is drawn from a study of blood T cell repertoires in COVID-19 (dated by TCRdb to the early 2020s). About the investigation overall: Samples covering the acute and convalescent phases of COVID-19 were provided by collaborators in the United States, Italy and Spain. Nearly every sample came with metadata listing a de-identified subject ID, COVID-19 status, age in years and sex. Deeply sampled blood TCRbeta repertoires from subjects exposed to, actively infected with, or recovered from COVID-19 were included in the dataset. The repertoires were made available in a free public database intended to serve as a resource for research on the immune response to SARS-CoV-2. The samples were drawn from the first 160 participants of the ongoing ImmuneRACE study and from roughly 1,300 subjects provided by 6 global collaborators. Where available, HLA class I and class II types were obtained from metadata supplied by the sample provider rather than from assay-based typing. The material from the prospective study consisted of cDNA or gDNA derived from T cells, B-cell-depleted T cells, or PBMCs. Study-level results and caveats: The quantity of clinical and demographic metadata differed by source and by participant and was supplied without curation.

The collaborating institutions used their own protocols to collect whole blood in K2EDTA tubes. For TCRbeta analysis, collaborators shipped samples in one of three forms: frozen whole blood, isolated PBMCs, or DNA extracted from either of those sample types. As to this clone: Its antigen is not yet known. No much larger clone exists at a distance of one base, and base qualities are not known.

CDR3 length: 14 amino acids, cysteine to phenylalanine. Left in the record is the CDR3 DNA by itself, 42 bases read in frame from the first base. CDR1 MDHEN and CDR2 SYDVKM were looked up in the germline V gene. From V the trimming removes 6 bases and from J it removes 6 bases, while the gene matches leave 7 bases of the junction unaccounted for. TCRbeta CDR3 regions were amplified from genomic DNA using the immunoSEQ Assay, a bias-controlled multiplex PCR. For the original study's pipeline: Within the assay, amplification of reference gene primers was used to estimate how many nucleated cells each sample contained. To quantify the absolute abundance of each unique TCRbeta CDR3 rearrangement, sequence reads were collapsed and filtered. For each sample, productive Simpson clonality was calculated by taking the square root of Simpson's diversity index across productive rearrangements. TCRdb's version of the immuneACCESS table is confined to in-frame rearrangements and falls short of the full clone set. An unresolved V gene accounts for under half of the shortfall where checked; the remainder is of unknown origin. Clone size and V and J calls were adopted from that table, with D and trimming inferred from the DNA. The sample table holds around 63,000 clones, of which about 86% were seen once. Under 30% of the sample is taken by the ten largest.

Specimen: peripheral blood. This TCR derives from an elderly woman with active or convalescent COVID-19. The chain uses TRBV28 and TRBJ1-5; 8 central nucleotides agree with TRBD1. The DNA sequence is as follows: TGTGCCAGCAGAGAGACAGGGGCGGGTCAGCCCCAGCATTTT. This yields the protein CASRETGAGQPQHF.